The TCR beta chain described here comes from a study of control samples from healthy donors and cancer patients (dated by TCRdb to the early 2020s). Details on this clone: Which antigen it targets is not known. Base qualities were left out, and no much larger clone turns up one base away.

The CDR3 spans 13 residues, from the cysteine through the phenylalanine. The read is trimmed to its CDR3 DNA, 39 bases read in frame from base 1. CDR1 GTSNPN and CDR2 SVGIG are derived from the germline V gene (reference sequence). V drops 0 bases and J drops 5 bases, leaving 10 bases in between. Preparation of the library involved the immunoSEQ multiplex PCR assay. Held by TCRdb, this immuneACCESS table contains in-frame sequences only and omits some clones. Under half of the omission traces to an unresolved V gene where checked; the cause of the rest is unknown. The sample records about 89,000 clones, approximately 87% of which are singletons. Together, the top ten hold 2.1% of the sample.

The sequence was obtained from a middle-aged woman in good health. Sequenced: blood. In this chain, TRBV30 is recombined with TRBJ2-5, with the D gene not clear enough to name. The encoded CDR3 is CAWSVHLRETQYF. The bases read TGTGCCTGGAGTGTACACCTCAGGGAGACCCAGTACTTC.